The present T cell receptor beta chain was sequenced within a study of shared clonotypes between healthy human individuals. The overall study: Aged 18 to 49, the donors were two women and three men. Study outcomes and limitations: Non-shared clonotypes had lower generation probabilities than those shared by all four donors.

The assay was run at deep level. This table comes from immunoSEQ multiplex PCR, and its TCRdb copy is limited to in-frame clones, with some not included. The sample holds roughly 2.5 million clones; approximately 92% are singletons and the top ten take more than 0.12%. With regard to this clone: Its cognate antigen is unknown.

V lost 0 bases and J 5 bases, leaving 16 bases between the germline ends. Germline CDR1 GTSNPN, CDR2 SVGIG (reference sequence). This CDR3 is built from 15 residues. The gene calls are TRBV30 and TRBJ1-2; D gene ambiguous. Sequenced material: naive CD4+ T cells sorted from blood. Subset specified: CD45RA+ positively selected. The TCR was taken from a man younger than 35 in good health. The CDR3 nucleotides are TGTGCCTGGAGTGTTTATCTAGAGGCATCATATGGCTACACCTTC. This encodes CAWSVYLEASYGYTF.